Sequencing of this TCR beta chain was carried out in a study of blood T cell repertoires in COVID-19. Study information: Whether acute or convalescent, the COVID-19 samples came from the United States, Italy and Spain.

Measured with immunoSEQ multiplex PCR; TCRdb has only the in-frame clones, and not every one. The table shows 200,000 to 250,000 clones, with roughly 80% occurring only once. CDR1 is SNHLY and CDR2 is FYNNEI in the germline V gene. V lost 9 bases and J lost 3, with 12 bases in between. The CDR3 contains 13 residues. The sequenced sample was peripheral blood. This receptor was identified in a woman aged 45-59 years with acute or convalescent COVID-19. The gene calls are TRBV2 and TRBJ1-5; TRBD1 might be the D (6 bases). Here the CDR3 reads CASNTGFNQPQHF. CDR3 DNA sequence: TGTGCCAGTAACACAGGGTTCAATCAGCCCCAGCATTTT.